What follows are 15 T cell receptor beta chains derived from one specimen sequenced in a study of brain T cells in children with intractable seizures. Some clones are missing from TCRdb's copy, which holds only in-frame ones; the method was immunoSEQ multiplex PCR. The table records about 80,000 clones, around nine tenths of them present only once. Here the sequenced sample was peripheral blood, taken at surgery. These receptors came from a girl aged 2-10 years with Rasmussen encephalitis and intractable seizures.

The chain recombines TRBV9 with TRBJ2-5; tentatively, D is TRBD2 (6 bases). The germline CDR1 and CDR2 sequences are SGDLS and YYNGEE. The V end lost 3 bases, the J end lost 1 base, and 10 bases lay between the germline ends. This CDR3 spans 14 amino acids. CDR3: CASSGRDPQETQYF. CDR3 bases: TGTGCCAGCAGCGGGAGGGACCCCCAAGAGACCCAGTACTTC.

The CDR3 DNA follows: TGTGCCAGCTCACCAGGGGTAGAAGGAAACACCATATATTTT. Amino acid sequence: CASSPGVEGNTIYF. The V call is TRBV18, the J call TRBJ1-3; D call uncertain. Trimming removed 2 bases at V and 4 bases at J, with 9 bases between. The CDR3 runs to 14 residues. Germline CDR1 is KGHSH and CDR2 is LQKENI.

V is TRBV9 and J is TRBJ2-7; TRBD2 agrees at 7 bases. Germline CDR1 and CDR2: SGDLS and YYNGEE. V lost 4 bases, J lost 1 base, and 8 bases stayed unmatched. The CDR3 is made up of 15 amino acids. As DNA, the CDR3 is TGTGCCAGCAGCCCTAGCGGCCCCCCTTCCTACGAGCAGTACTTC. It codes for CASSPSGPPSYEQYF.

The gene calls are TRBV27 and TRBJ1-2; maybe TRBD1 (5 bases). V was shortened by 0 bases and J by 3 bases, with 11 bases between the two germline ends. The CDR3 runs to 15 residues. CDR1 MNHEY and CDR2 SMNVEV come from the germline V gene (reference sequence). The CDR3 region is CASSLSPGKYYGYTF. CDR3 DNA: TGTGCCAGCAGTTTATCGCCAGGGAAATACTATGGCTACACCTTC.

This sequence joins TRBV5-4 and TRBJ2-7; D gene uncertain. In germline, CDR1 is SGHNT, CDR2 YYREEE (reference sequence). The CDR3 covers 15 residues. Trimming cost V 4 bases and J 0 bases, with 14 bases left between them. CDR3 in amino acids: CASSLDPQSSYEQYF. The CDR3 DNA follows: TGTGCCAGCAGCCTTGACCCACAGAGCTCCTACGAGCAGTACTTC.

The chain uses TRBV4-2 and TRBJ2-7; maybe TRBD2 (5 bases). The CDR3 is made up of 16 amino acids. Per germline, CDR1 LGHNA and CDR2 YNFKEQ. Trimming removed 0 bases from V and 0 bases from J, with 12 bases in between. As DNA, the CDR3 is TGTGCCAGCAGCCAAGAGGCCGGACTCAGCTCCTACGAGCAGTACTTC. Translating it yields CASSQEAGLSSYEQYF.

This rearrangement joins TRBV19 to TRBJ2-2; D is uncertain. Germline CDR1 is LNHDA and CDR2 is SQIVND (reference sequence). This CDR3 spans 12 amino acids. Trimming took off 2 bases at V and 5 bases at J, with 3 bases between the two ends. The CDR3: CASSISTGELFF. In nucleotides, the CDR3 is TGTGCCAGTAGTATATCGACCGGGGAGCTGTTTTTT.

The chain combines TRBV30 with TRBJ2-7, with 7 bases aligning to TRBD1. The V gene end was trimmed by 2 bases and the J gene end by 6 bases; junction bases not matched to a gene: 4. The CDR3 is 12 amino acids. Germline-derived CDR1 and CDR2 are GTSNPN and SVGIG (reference sequence). CDR3 DNA: TGTGCCTGGAGTCGGACAGGACCCGAGCAGTACTTC. As protein: CAWSRTGPEQYF.

This chain joins TRBV14 and TRBJ1-4; D is undetermined. Trimming left V 0 bases short and J 13 bases short, with 15 bases between. This CDR3 comprises 14 residues. Germline V gene data show CDR1 as SGHDN and CDR2 as FVKESK. CDR3: CASSQDAQRSRLFF. The CDR3 nucleotides read TGTGCCAGCAGCCAAGACGCCCAACGGAGCAGACTGTTTTTT.

CDR3 sequence reads: CASSLESTGISEAFF. Here the CDR3 DNA reads TGTGCCAGCAGCTTGGAAAGTACAGGTATTAGTGAAGCTTTCTTT. This chain connects TRBV5-4 to TRBJ1-1, with a weak D call TRBD1 (5 bases). With 0 bases removed from V and 7 bases from J, the gap between germline ends came to 16 bases. Germline CDR1 is SGHNT and CDR2 is YYREEE (reference sequence). This CDR3 has 15 residues.

This chain joins TRBV24-1 and TRBJ1-2; 9 nucleotides match TRBD1. Germline V gene sequence: CDR1 KGHDR, CDR2 SFDVKD. V lost 5 bases and J lost 2; bases outside the gene matches: 8. The CDR3 totals 16 residues. CDR3 amino acids: CATSATGTGGNYGYTF. The DNA for the CDR3 is TGTGCCACCAGTGCCACAGGCACAGGGGGCAACTATGGCTACACCTTC.

The gene calls are TRBV29-1 and TRBJ1-2; D unresolved. Per germline, CDR1 SQVTM and CDR2 ANQGSEA. The V end lost 5 bases, the J end lost 3 bases, and 7 bases lay between the germline ends. The CDR3 extends over 11 amino acids. The CDR3 sequence is CSVRRDYGYTF. In nucleotides, the CDR3 is TGCAGCGTTCGACGGGACTATGGCTACACCTTC.

V is TRBV30 and J is TRBJ1-1; unclear D gene. V was shortened by 0 bases and J by 4 bases, with 9 bases between the two germline ends. The length of the CDR3 is 13 residues. The germline gives CDR1 GTSNPN, CDR2 SVGIG (reference sequence). The CDR3 is CAWSVLGPTEAFF. CDR3 nucleotide sequence: TGTGCCTGGAGTGTGCTGGGCCCCACTGAAGCTTTCTTT.

This clone was seen a single time. This chain connects TRBV5-1 to TRBJ2-1; D is perhaps TRBD1 or TRBD2 (5 bases each). The CDR3 contains 17 residues. Deletions cut 1 base from V and 2 bases from J, with 16 bases between. Germline CDR1 is SGHRS and CDR2 is YFSETQ. This CDR3 is CASSLTSGAVTYNEQFF. DNA of the CDR3: TGCGCCAGCAGCTTGACCTCCGGGGCGGTGACCTACAATGAGCAGTTCTTC.

The chain employs TRBV4-1 and TRBJ1-1; a possible D gene is TRBD1 (5 bases). CDR1 is MGHRA and CDR2 is YSYEKL in the germline V gene. The CDR3 runs 14 residues. The V end lost 4 bases, the J end lost 8 bases, and 17 bases lay between the germline ends. This CDR3 reads CASSPPGATTEAFF. For the CDR3, the DNA is TGCGCCAGCAGCCCCCCCGGGGCGACGACCGAAGCTTTCTTT.